Listed below are T cell receptor beta chains from one sample, sequenced in a study of OX40 agonist ivuxolimab in advanced cancers. TCRdb's table, derived via immunoSEQ multiplex PCR, lists solely in-frame clones and lacks some. The sample lists some 60,000 clones, roughly nine tenths seen once, with around 2% in the top ten. The material was CD4+ or CD8+ T cells sorted from blood, obtained in a trial of the OX40 agonist ivuxolimab. The receptors originated from an adult with an advanced solid tumor such as melanoma, head and neck, liver or kidney cancer. CDR3s include the opening cysteine and the closing phenylalanine or tryptophan. The order of the fields is V gene, D gene, clone size, J gene, CDR3 DNA, CDR3 protein. A D gene is named only where the DNA matches it firmly. Clone size is given for some rows only: seen once, a few or many times, or a class if the clone is expanded.

v_gene: TRBV6-1; d_gene: TRBD1; abundance: once; j_gene: TRBJ1-2; CDR3nt: TGTGCCAGCGCTCCGGGACAGGGGGCAGGAGGCTACACCTTC; CDR3aa: CASAPGQGAGGYTF
v_gene: TRBV18; d_gene: -; abundance: -; j_gene: TRBJ1-5; CDR3nt: TGTGCCAGCTCACGAGCGGACAGAACCAACCTGTCTTTCAATCAGCCCCAGCATTTT; CDR3aa: CASSRADRTNLSFNQPQHF
v_gene: TRBV27; d_gene: -; abundance: -; j_gene: TRBJ1-4; CDR3nt: TGTGCCAGCAGTTTATTAGGGGGGGCTAATGAAAAACTGTTTTTT; CDR3aa: CASSLLGGANEKLFF
v_gene: TRBV6-5; d_gene: -; abundance: once; j_gene: TRBJ2-7; CDR3nt: TGTGCCAGCAGGGCCGGGACGGCGAGGCGCGAGCAGTACTTC; CDR3aa: CASRAGTARREQYF
v_gene: TRBV20-1; d_gene: -; abundance: -; j_gene: TRBJ1-4; CDR3nt: TGCAGTGCTTGGAACAATGAAAAACTGTTTTTT; CDR3aa: CSAWNNEKLFF
v_gene: TRBV7-2; d_gene: TRBD2; abundance: -; j_gene: TRBJ2-1; CDR3nt: TGTGCCAGCAGCTTTCAGCGGGGGGGTTACAATGAGCAGTTCTTC; CDR3aa: CASSFQRGGYNEQFF
v_gene: TRBV6-1; d_gene: -; abundance: -; j_gene: TRBJ1-1; CDR3nt: TGTGCCAGCAGTGAAGCGATAGCAGGTACGCGGAGCACTGAAGCTTTCTTT; CDR3aa: CASSEAIAGTRSTEAFF
v_gene: TRBV6-5; d_gene: TRBD2; abundance: -; j_gene: TRBJ2-7; CDR3nt: TGTGCCAGCAGCCTAGCGGGATCCTACGAGCAGTACTTC; CDR3aa: CASSLAGSYEQYF
v_gene: TRBV5-6; d_gene: TRBD2; abundance: -; j_gene: TRBJ2-1; CDR3nt: TGTGCCAGCAGCCCGGGACTAGCGGGGGGGCGTGAGCAGTTCTTC; CDR3aa: CASSPGLAGGREQFF
v_gene: TRBV28; d_gene: -; abundance: -; j_gene: TRBJ1-6; CDR3nt: TGTGCCAGCATAGACCCGGGGAATTCACCCCTCCACTTT; CDR3aa: CASIDPGNSPLHF
v_gene: TRBV2; d_gene: -; abundance: -; j_gene: TRBJ2-5; CDR3nt: TGTGCCAGCAGTGAACGAGGAGGGCTCGTCCAAGAGACCCAGTACTTC; CDR3aa: CASSERGGLVQETQYF
v_gene: TRBV28; d_gene: -; abundance: -; j_gene: TRBJ2-2; CDR3nt: TGTGGCTCGGCAGGACCCACCGGGGAGCTGTTTTTT; CDR3aa: CGSAGPTGELFF
v_gene: TRBV30; d_gene: TRBD1; abundance: few; j_gene: TRBJ1-1; CDR3nt: TGTGCCCGAACAGACAGGGGGCGCGTCACTGAAGCTTTCTTT; CDR3aa: CARTDRGRVTEAFF
v_gene: TRBV6-6; d_gene: -; abundance: -; j_gene: TRBJ1-2; CDR3nt: TGTGCCAGTACCCGGGACACCAGTAACTATGGCTACACCTTC; CDR3aa: CASTRDTSNYGYTF
v_gene: TRBV10-3; d_gene: -; abundance: -; j_gene: TRBJ1-2; CDR3nt: TGTGCCATCAGTCTGGGATCGACGATCTATGGCTACACCTTC; CDR3aa: CAISLGSTIYGYTF
v_gene: TRBV27; d_gene: -; abundance: -; j_gene: TRBJ2-1; CDR3nt: TGTGCCAGCAGTTTATCTGGGGAGTACAATGAGCAGTTCTTC; CDR3aa: CASSLSGEYNEQFF
v_gene: TRBV19; d_gene: TRBD1; abundance: few; j_gene: TRBJ1-1; CDR3nt: TGTGCCAGTAGTATAGATCGGGACAGTGAAGCTTTCTTT; CDR3aa: CASSIDRDSEAFF
v_gene: TRBV2; d_gene: -; abundance: -; j_gene: TRBJ1-2; CDR3nt: TGTGCCAGCAATTCGGAGGGAGCAGTCGGCTACACCTTC; CDR3aa: CASNSEGAVGYTF
v_gene: TRBV4-3; d_gene: -; abundance: -; j_gene: TRBJ1-4; CDR3nt: TGCGCCAGCAGTCGGGCCGCGACTAATGAAAAACTGTTTTTT; CDR3aa: CASSRAATNEKLFF
v_gene: TRBV10-3; d_gene: -; abundance: -; j_gene: TRBJ1-2; CDR3nt: TGTGCCATCAGTGACGGGGTGTTGCTACATGGCTACACCTTC; CDR3aa: CAISDGVLLHGYTF
v_gene: TRBV30; d_gene: -; abundance: once; j_gene: TRBJ1-2; CDR3nt: TGTGCCTGGAGTGTATTCGACGGCTATGGCTACACCTTC; CDR3aa: CAWSVFDGYGYTF
v_gene: TRBV6-1; d_gene: TRBD2; abundance: -; j_gene: TRBJ2-5; CDR3nt: TGTGCCAGCAGTGTGTGGGGAGCGGGGGAAGAGACCCAGTACTTC; CDR3aa: CASSVWGAGEETQYF
v_gene: TRBV2; d_gene: -; abundance: -; j_gene: TRBJ1-6; CDR3nt: TGTGCCAGCAGTGAGCCACGGTCACCCCTCCACTTT; CDR3aa: CASSEPRSPLHF
v_gene: TRBV27; d_gene: TRBD1; abundance: -; j_gene: TRBJ2-6; CDR3nt: TGTGCCAGCAGTCAGGGGACAGGGGGCTCTGGGGCCAACGTCCTGACTTTC; CDR3aa: CASSQGTGGSGANVLTF
v_gene: TRBV7-9; d_gene: -; abundance: -; j_gene: TRBJ1-4; CDR3nt: TGTGCCAGCAGCTTAGGGATAGGGGCAACCCAGGATGAACAACTGTTTTTT; CDR3aa: CASSLGIGATQDEQLFF
v_gene: TRBV28; d_gene: -; abundance: -; j_gene: TRBJ1-2; CDR3nt: TGTGCCAGCAGTGCCTACAGAGATGGCTACACCTTC; CDR3aa: CASSAYRDGYTF
v_gene: TRBV9; d_gene: -; abundance: -; j_gene: TRBJ1-2; CDR3nt: TGTGCCAGCAGCACCCGGGTCTCCTCCTATGGCTACACCTTC; CDR3aa: CASSTRVSSYGYTF
v_gene: TRBV5-1; d_gene: -; abundance: -; j_gene: TRBJ2-3; CDR3nt: TGCGCCAGCAGCTTGGAGGGAGATACGCAGTATTTT; CDR3aa: CASSLEGDTQYF
v_gene: TRBV11-2; d_gene: -; abundance: -; j_gene: TRBJ1-2; CDR3nt: TGTGCCAGCAGCCGGATTAACCTGAACTATGGCTACACCTTC; CDR3aa: CASSRINLNYGYTF
v_gene: TRBV28; d_gene: -; abundance: once; j_gene: TRBJ2-2; CDR3nt: TGTGCCAGCAGCCAGGGAATCACCGGGGAGCTGTTTTTT; CDR3aa: CASSQGITGELFF
v_gene: TRBV6-5; d_gene: -; abundance: -; j_gene: TRBJ2-7; CDR3nt: TGTGCCAGCAGTTACTCGGAGGAGTTTCTGGGGGAGCAGTACTTC; CDR3aa: CASSYSEEFLGEQYF
v_gene: TRBV19; d_gene: TRBD1; abundance: -; j_gene: TRBJ2-7; CDR3nt: TGTGCCAGTACTCAGACAGGGGGGCCCTACGAGCAGTACTTC; CDR3aa: CASTQTGGPYEQYF
v_gene: TRBV28; d_gene: TRBD1; abundance: -; j_gene: TRBJ1-1; CDR3nt: TGTGCCAGCAGTTCCAGGGGGAGTACTGAAGCTTTCTTT; CDR3aa: CASSSRGSTEAFF
v_gene: TRBV30; d_gene: TRBD1; abundance: -; j_gene: TRBJ1-2; CDR3nt: TGTGCCTGGAGTCGGGACAGACCTCTCTATGGCTACACCTTC; CDR3aa: CAWSRDRPLYGYTF
v_gene: TRBV5-1; d_gene: TRBD2; abundance: once; j_gene: TRBJ2-5; CDR3nt: TGCGCCACCGCCGCCCGGGGGGGCGAGGAAGAGACCCAGTACTTC; CDR3aa: CATAARGGEEETQYF
v_gene: TRBV5-4; d_gene: -; abundance: -; j_gene: TRBJ2-5; CDR3nt: TGTGCCAGCAGCGAGCGACTGGGCGGGGATCAAGAGACCCAGTACTTC; CDR3aa: CASSERLGGDQETQYF
v_gene: TRBV30; d_gene: -; abundance: -; j_gene: TRBJ1-2; CDR3nt: TGTGCCTGGAATAGGGGAACGGGAGGCTACACCTTC; CDR3aa: CAWNRGTGGYTF
v_gene: TRBV29-1; d_gene: -; abundance: -; j_gene: TRBJ2-3; CDR3nt: TGCAGCGTTGAAGGCCAGAGCACAGATACGCAGTATTTT; CDR3aa: CSVEGQSTDTQYF